This entry concerns a single TCR beta chain. Its target is unknown. The sorted conventional CD4+ T cells were CD25-low and CD127-high, with genomic DNA sequenced. The data are from a study of regulatory and conventional T cells in RAG deficiency. Overall study findings and caveats: Shorter CDR3s in all patient subsets; >75% Treg-Tconv overlap in Omenn.

The table came from immunoSEQ multiplex PCR; TCRdb's copy has only in-frame clones and leaves some out. This repertoire shows some 2,500 clones, around 80% found once; its top ten account for 4.5% to 6%. The J segment lost 4 bases and the V segment lost 3 bases, leaving 10 bases of the junction unmatched. The CDR3 contains 17 residues. In germline, CDR1 is SGHRS, CDR2 YFSETQ. This TCR derives from a human donor with RAG deficiency presenting as severe combined immunodeficiency. The specimen was CD4+ effector T cells sorted from blood. The J gene is TRBJ2-6, the V gene TRBV5-1; 7 bases fit TRBD1. The CDR3 sequence: CASSYSTGALGANVLTF. Here the CDR3 DNA reads TGCGCCAGCAGCTACAGCACAGGGGCGCTCGGGGCCAACGTCCTGACTTTC.